This TCR beta chain stems from a study of T-cell reconstitution after alpha-beta-depleted transplantation in children. The authors prepared the TCRbeta library with unique molecular identifiers. From the PCR reads, TCRdb called clonotypes with MiXCR, one entry per CDR3 protein. The sample carries fewer than 120,000 distinct CDR3 sequences, 10% to 13% recorded once. This clonotype was seen repeatedly, ten times or more. Between the trimmed V and J ends, which lost 3 bases and 3 bases, there was a span of 11 bases. The CDR3 has 15 amino acids. Germline lookup yields CDR1 KGHDR and CDR2 SFDVKD. Sequencing used PBMCs from the stem cell graft donor, obtained from the stem cell graft. The receptor was isolated from a human donor who donated a stem cell graft to a child with acute lymphoblastic leukemia. J is TRBJ1-5 and V is TRBV24-1, with D uncertain. The CDR3 protein is CATSDGRILNQPQHF. For the CDR3, the DNA is TGTGCCACCAGTGATGGACGGATCCTCAATCAGCCCCAGCATTTT.